Below, 20 T cell receptor beta chains from the same sample are listed, as sequenced in a study of control samples from healthy donors and cancer patients. Sequencing used immunoSEQ multiplex PCR; TCRdb keeps in-frame clones, though not all of them. Here the sample spans 100,000 to 150,000 clones, roughly 92% being singletons. Material for sequencing was blood. The origin of the receptors is a man aged 18 to 35 in good health.

The CDR3 loop reads CASSSAQGAGELFF. CDR3 bases: TGTGCCAGCAGCTCCGCGCAGGGGGCCGGGGAGCTGTTTTTT. The genes are TRBV7-2 and TRBJ2-2, with 7 bases aligning to TRBD1. Germline V lookup: CDR1 SGHTA, CDR2 FQGNSA. This CDR3 spans 14 amino acids. Unmatched junction bases numbered 5, after V lost 4 bases and J lost 6 bases.

The chain is built from TRBV6-5 and TRBJ2-1; D may correspond to TRBD1 or TRBD2 (7 bases each). The CDR3 covers 15 residues. Trimming cost V 6 bases and J 3 bases, with 15 bases left between them. The germline V gene has CDR1 MNHEY and CDR2 SVGAGI. The CDR3 nucleotides are TGTGCCAGCAGCCCAGGGGGAGGGAACTACAATGAGCAGTTCTTC. Amino acids: CASSPGGGNYNEQFF.

The chain links TRBV7-3 to TRBJ2-1, with D perhaps TRBD2 (6 bases). The CDR3 is made up of 16 amino acids. V shed 1 base and J shed 2 bases, with 12 bases lying between them. From germline, CDR1 is SGHTA and CDR2 FQGTGA. CDR3 protein: CASSLIGGEPYNEQFF. In nucleotides, the CDR3 is TGTGCCAGCAGCTTAATCGGCGGGGAGCCCTACAATGAGCAGTTCTTC.

CDR3 sequence reads: CASSEVKTGTNYGYTF. As DNA, the CDR3 is TGTGCCAGCAGTGAAGTGAAGACAGGAACTAACTATGGCTACACCTTC. The rearrangement uses TRBV2 and TRBJ1-2; possible D gene TRBD1, 6 bases. The CDR3 runs to 16 residues. Germline V CDR1 and CDR2: SNHLY, FYNNEI. Trimming took 1 base from V and 0 from J, leaving 12 bases between them.

V is TRBV19 and J is TRBJ1-2; D call uncertain. The CDR3 is made up of 14 amino acids. V was trimmed by 1 base and J by 4 bases, leaving 10 bases between them. Germline V gene lookup returns CDR1 LNHDA and CDR2 SQIVND (reference sequence). The chain's CDR3 is CASSIARNSYGYTF. The DNA of the CDR3 is TGTGCCAGTAGTATAGCCAGAAACTCCTATGGCTACACCTTC.

A remark on this clone: The same CDR3 also results from other DNA sequences found in this sample. V gene TRBV28 combines with J gene TRBJ1-5; a possible D gene is TRBD1 (6 bases). V lost 6 bases, J lost 1 base, and 13 bases lay in between. CDR1 is MDHEN and CDR2 is SYDVKM in the germline V gene. The CDR3 totals 15 residues. In nucleotides, the CDR3 is TGTGCCAGCAGCACCGGGGGGGCGAGCAATCAGCCCCAGCATTTT. Translated: CASSTGGASNQPQHF.

V usage is TRBV14 and J usage is TRBJ2-7; D unresolved. This CDR3 has 15 residues. Germline CDR1 SGHDN, CDR2 FVKESK. V lost 0 bases and J 4 bases, leaving 13 bases between the germline ends. The chain's CDR3 is CASSQDFGPEYEQYF. The CDR3 region has the DNA TGTGCCAGCAGCCAAGATTTCGGTCCAGAGTACGAGCAGTACTTC.

The rearrangement links TRBV10-3 to TRBJ1-4; weak D call: TRBD1 (6 bases). The germline V gene encodes CDR1 ENHRY and CDR2 SYGVKD. The germline V and J ends were trimmed by 2 bases and 7 bases, with 11 bases remaining between them. The CDR3 has 14 amino acids. CDR3 coding DNA: TGTGCCATCAGTGAGACAGGGCCGGGTGAAAAACTGTTTTTT. It yields the protein CAISETGPGEKLFF.

In the case of this clone: Other DNA sequences in the same sample also yield this CDR3. This chain connects TRBV7-9 to TRBJ2-1; 10 nucleotides line up with TRBD2. Losses at the gene ends were 0 bases for V and 5 bases for J; bases not matched to a gene: 7. The CDR3 has 17 residues. Germline V gives CDR1 SEHNR, CDR2 FQNEAQ (reference sequence). The CDR3 coding sequence is TGTGCCAGCAGCTTAGCGTACGAGCGGGGGGGGGACAATGAGCAGTTCTTC. Its translation: CASSLAYERGGDNEQFF. The whole variable domain, filled in from reference TRBV7-9 and TRBJ2-1, reads DTGVSQNPRHKITKRGQNVTFRCDPISEHNRLYWYRQTLGQGPEFLTYFQNEAQLEKSRLLSDRFSAERPKGSFSTLEIQRTEQGDSAMYLCASSLAYERGGDNEQFFGPGTRLTVL.

The rearrangement links TRBV11-2 to TRBJ1-6; 8 bases are a match to TRBD1. The CDR3 sequence is 14 residues long. Germline CDR1 reads SGHAT; CDR2 reads FQNNGV. The trim removed 5 bases at V and 14 bases at J, leaving 11 bases unmatched. The DNA for the CDR3 is TGTGCCAGCAGCGACTACAGGGGGTCTCCAACCCTCCACTTT. Translation gives CASSDYRGSPTLHF.

The rearrangement joins TRBV30 to TRBJ2-7; the D is unclear. Looked up from germline, CDR1 is GTSNPN and CDR2 is SVGIG (reference sequence). CDR3 size: 11 residues. Trimming stripped 2 bases from V and 3 bases from J, with 5 bases between. CDR3 nucleotides: TGTGCCTGGAGTCCTTACTACGAGCAGTACTTC. This encodes CAWSPYYEQYF.

The chain joins TRBV7-3 to TRBJ2-7, with D maybe TRBD1 (5 bases). The V gene's germline CDR1 is SGHTA and CDR2 FQGTGA. The CDR3 loop spans 13 amino acids. Deletions cut 4 bases from V and 5 bases from J, with 12 bases between. The CDR3: CASSYTQGHEQYF. For the CDR3, the DNA is TGTGCCAGCAGCTACACGCAGGGCCACGAGCAGTACTTC.

This clone was detected once. The chain links TRBV5-4 to TRBJ2-5, with 13 bases fitting TRBD2. Germline CDR1 and CDR2: SGHNT and YYREEE (reference sequence). The CDR3 totals 17 residues. J gave up 3 bases and V 0 bases, and 5 bases lay outside the gene matches. This chain's CDR3 is CASSLGLAGGSKETQYF. CDR3 DNA: TGTGCCAGCAGCTTGGGACTAGCGGGGGGCTCGAAAGAGACCCAGTACTTC. The full variable domain, in which reference TRBV5-4 and TRBJ2-5 provide the parts outside the CDR3, is ETGVTQSPTHLIKTRGQQVTLRCSSQSGHNTVSWYQQALGQGPQFIFQYYREEENGRGNFPPRFSGLQFPNYSSELNVNALELDDSALYLCASSLGLAGGSKETQYFGPGTRLLVL.

The chain is built from TRBV7-9 and TRBJ1-1; D is ambiguous. The CDR3 is made up of 14 amino acids. V was pared by 1 base and J by 0 bases, with 6 bases between. The germline CDR1 and CDR2 sequences are SEHNR and FQNEAQ (reference sequence). The CDR3 DNA follows: TGTGCCAGCAGCTTAGGGGTGGTGAACACTGAAGCTTTCTTT. Amino acid sequence: CASSLGVVNTEAFF.

This sequence joins TRBV29-1 and TRBJ1-1; 10 bases map to TRBD1. The trim removed 1 base at V and 3 bases at J, leaving 5 bases unmatched. Looked up from germline, CDR1 is SQVTM and CDR2 is ANQGSEA. CDR3 length equals 15 residues. The CDR3 DNA reads TGCAGCGTTGAAGCCCGGACAGGGGGAGACACTGAAGCTTTCTTT. Protein: CSVEARTGGDTEAFF. The variable domain in full, completed from reference TRBV29-1 and TRBJ1-1, reads SAVISQKPSRDICQRGTSLTIQCQVDSQVTMMFWYRQQPGQSLTLIATANQGSEATYESGFVIDKFPISRPNLTFSTLTVSNMSPEDSSIYLCSVEARTGGDTEAFFGQGTRLTVV.

The rearrangement links TRBV3-1 (or the pseudogene TRBV3-2) to TRBJ2-5; no clear D gene. Per the germline V gene, CDR1 is LGHDT and CDR2 is YNNKEL (reference sequence). V was shortened by 2 bases and J by 0 bases, with 7 bases between the two germline ends. This CDR3 contains 14 residues. The CDR3 coding sequence is TGTGCCAGCAGCCAAAAGCGCTACCAAGAGACCCAGTACTTC. Its translation: CASSQKRYQETQYF.

The genes are TRBV4-2 and TRBJ1-5; 9 positions match TRBD1. CDR1 and CDR2 (germline): LGHNA, YNFKEQ. Trimming cost V 3 bases and J 9 bases; bases outside gene matches: 9. The CDR3 spans 15 residues. The CDR3 bases are TGTGCCAGCAGCCACGACGGGACAGGGACCGGGCCCCAGCATTTT. Translated: CASSHDGTGTGPQHF.

The chain couples TRBV5-1 to TRBJ1-4, with 8 nucleotides matching TRBD1. With 5 bases clipped from V and 4 bases from J, the junction kept 4 bases outside the gene matches. Germline V gene data show CDR1 as SGHRS and CDR2 as YFSETQ. The CDR3 extends over 14 amino acids. The CDR3 reads CASSQGAVNEKLFF. The CDR3 bases are TGCGCCAGCAGTCAGGGGGCAGTTAATGAAAAACTGTTTTTT.

The chain combines TRBV6-5 with TRBJ1-1; D is perhaps TRBD1 (6 bases). Germline assignment: CDR1 MNHEY and CDR2 SVGAGI. This CDR3 is built from 14 residues. Deletions cut 2 bases from V and 4 bases from J, with 11 bases between. Here the CDR3 DNA reads TGTGCCAGCAGTTACCAGACAGGCGGCACTGAAGCTTTCTTT. Protein sequence: CASSYQTGGTEAFF.

The J gene is TRBJ1-2, the V gene TRBV19, with D hard to call. The CDR3 extends over 13 amino acids. Germline CDR1 LNHDA, CDR2 SQIVND (reference sequence). V dropped 4 bases and J dropped 6 bases, with 12 bases sitting between them. This CDR3 reads CASSSSRGNGYTF. In nucleotides, the CDR3 is TGTGCCAGTAGTAGTTCGAGAGGGAATGGCTACACCTTC. The variable domain in full, completed from reference TRBV19 and TRBJ1-2, reads DGGITQSPKYLFRKEGQNVTLSCEQNLNHDAMYWYRQDPGQGLRLIYYSQIVNDFQKGDIAEGYSVSREKKESFPLTVTSAQKNPTAFYLCASSSSRGNGYTFGSGTRLTVV.